Below are 30 T cell receptor beta chains sequenced from a single sample in a study of cytomegalovirus exposure and HLA in healthy donors (dated by TCRdb to between 2016 and 2019). Libraries were prepared through the immunoSEQ multiplex PCR assay. The multiplex PCR relied on a mix of 60 forward primers for TCR Vbeta segments and 13 reverse primers for TCR Jbeta segments. TCRdb's version of the immuneACCESS table is confined to in-frame rearrangements and falls short of the full clone set. An unresolved V gene accounts for under half of the shortfall where checked; the remainder is of unknown origin. The sample table records 45,000 to 60,000 clones. The top ten constitute approximately 6.8% of the sample. Sequencing was carried out using PBMCs. These receptors all stem from a woman aged 35 to 49 in good health and CMV-seronegative.

The V gene is TRBV19, the J gene TRBJ2-4, with D perhaps matching TRBD2 (6 bases). The V end lost 3 bases, the J end lost 6 bases, and 18 bases lay between the germline ends. Germline CDR1 LNHDA, CDR2 SQIVND (reference sequence). This CDR3 spans 16 amino acids. In DNA form, the CDR3 reads TGTGCCAGTAGTATTAGCAGGAATGGGGGGTTAAACATTCAGTACTTC. It codes for CASSISRNGGLNIQYF.

The rearrangement links TRBV7-9 to TRBJ2-7; D possibly corresponds to TRBD1 (5 bases). Germline lookup yields CDR1 SEHNR and CDR2 FQNEAQ (reference sequence). V was pared by 0 bases and J by 4 bases, with 13 bases between. There are 15 residues in the CDR3. CDR3 nucleotide sequence: TGTGCCAGCAGCTTAGCAACAGGACCTACGTACGAGCAGTACTTC. Protein sequence: CASSLATGPTYEQYF.

CDR3 sequence reads: CASSDIRTEAFF. The CDR3 nucleotides read TGTGCCAGCAGTGACATTCGGACTGAAGCTTTCTTT. The chain recombines TRBV28 with TRBJ1-1; D not certain. Germline V gene lookup returns CDR1 MDHEN and CDR2 SYDVKM. The CDR3 consists of 12 residues. The V and J ends lost 5 bases and 5 bases respectively, with 9 bases between them. Using reference TRBV28 and TRBJ1-1 for the parts outside the CDR3, the full variable domain is DVKVTQSSRYLVKRTGEKVFLECVQDMDHENMFWYRQDPGLGLRLIYFSYDVKMKEKGDIPEGYSVSREKKERFSLILESASTNQTSMYLCASSDIRTEAFFGQGTRLTVV.

This chain joins TRBV7-9 and TRBJ2-7; D may be TRBD2 (5 bases). Trimming took off 5 bases at V and 5 bases at J, with 16 bases between the two ends. Germline V gene lookup returns CDR1 SEHNR and CDR2 FQNEAQ (reference sequence). The CDR3 loop spans 14 amino acids. The CDR3 DNA sequence: TGTGCCAGCAGCCCCGGGGTTGGGGAAAACGAGCAGTACTTC. Translating it yields CASSPGVGENEQYF.

V usage is TRBV30 and J usage is TRBJ2-3; D is perhaps TRBD1 (5 bases). Germline CDR1 reads GTSNPN; CDR2 reads SVGIG (reference sequence). The CDR3 loop spans 13 amino acids. Trimming cost V 5 bases and J 2 bases, with 11 bases left between them. The CDR3 protein is CAWDRSLTDTQYF. The CDR3 DNA sequence: TGTGCCTGGGACAGAAGCCTCACAGATACGCAGTATTTT. Drawing the rest from reference TRBV30 and TRBJ2-3, the complete variable domain is SQTIHQWPATLVQPVGSPLSLECTVEGTSNPNLYWYRQAAGRGLQLLFYSVGIGQISSEVPQNLSASRPQDRQFILSSKKLLLSDSGFYLCAWDRSLTDTQYFGPGTRLTVL.

The CDR3 here is CASSGLAVNNEQFF. The CDR3 DNA sequence: TGTGCCAGCTCGGGACTAGCGGTGAACAATGAGCAGTTCTTC. This chain uses TRBV18 with TRBJ2-1; 11 bases are a match to TRBD2. Germline V gene sequence: CDR1 KGHSH, CDR2 LQKENI. Unmatched junction bases numbered 3, after V lost 6 bases and J lost 5 bases. The CDR3 is made up of 14 amino acids.

The chain recombines TRBV18 with TRBJ1-1, with TRBD1 identical over 7 bases. With V trimmed by 4 bases and J by 1 base, 3 bases remained unmatched. CDR3 length: 14 residues. CDR1 is KGHSH, CDR2 LQKENI, per germline. CDR3 DNA sequence: TGTGCCAGCTCACAGGGGGCTGGGAACACTGAAGCTTTCTTT. Protein product: CASSQGAGNTEAFF.

This rearrangement joins TRBV6-5 to TRBJ2-5; no clear D. The CDR3 totals 16 residues. Between the trimmed V and J ends, which lost 4 bases and 0 bases, there was a span of 15 bases. Germline V CDR1 and CDR2: MNHEY, SVGAGI. In DNA form, the CDR3 reads TGTGCCAGCAGTTCGAGTCTCGGCAGGTACCAAGAGACCCAGTACTTC. This gives the protein CASSSSLGRYQETQYF.

This chain connects TRBV4-1 to TRBJ1-1; TRBD1 is a possible D gene (5 bases). CDR3 length: 16 amino acids. Trimming took 5 bases from V and 0 from J, leaving 16 bases between them. The germline CDR1 and CDR2 sequences are MGHRA and YSYEKL. The CDR3 DNA reads TGCGCCAGCAGCGGGCTAAGGGGAGGCCTGAACACTGAAGCTTTCTTT. It yields the protein CASSGLRGGLNTEAFF.

CDR3 nucleotides: TGTGCCAGCAGTCGGACAGGTCCTGGCTACACCTTC. This translates into CASSRTGPGYTF. The V gene is TRBV6-6, the J gene TRBJ1-2, with TRBD1 identical over 7 bases. The CDR3 is 12 residues long. CDR1 and CDR2 (germline): MNHNY, SVGAGI (reference sequence). Losses at the gene ends were 5 bases for V and 7 bases for J; bases not matched to a gene: 4.

The chain joins TRBV29-1 to TRBJ1-2; D remains ambiguous. Trimming removed 3 bases at V and 3 bases at J, with 20 bases between. The CDR3 length is 16 residues. Germline assignment: CDR1 SQVTM and CDR2 ANQGSEA. The CDR3: CSVDPGQAASYYGYTF. The CDR3 bases are TGCAGCGTTGATCCTGGGCAGGCCGCGAGCTACTATGGCTACACCTTC.

V usage is TRBV10-3 and J usage is TRBJ1-1, with 7 bases fitting TRBD1. CDR1 is ENHRY and CDR2 is SYGVKD in the germline V gene. After removal of 3 bases from V and 7 bases from J, the junction contained 5 bases not matched to a gene. This CDR3 contains 13 residues. The CDR3 sequence: CAISDRDSSEAFF. In DNA form, the CDR3 reads TGTGCCATCAGTGATCGGGACAGCAGTGAAGCTTTCTTT.

The chain links TRBV10-1 to TRBJ2-1, with TRBD1 identical over 8 bases. Germline CDR1 and CDR2: WNHNN and SYGVQD (reference sequence). The CDR3 contains 14 residues. Trimming took 8 bases from V and 2 from J; bases not matched to a gene: 5. The CDR3 spells CASLDRDTYNEQFF. The CDR3 DNA reads TGCGCCAGCCTGGACAGGGACACCTACAATGAGCAGTTCTTC.

The CDR3 here is CASRPTGQGTYEQYF. Here the CDR3 DNA reads TGTGCCAGCAGACCGACGGGACAGGGGACCTACGAGCAGTACTTC. The chain combines TRBV2 with TRBJ2-7; 10 bases agree with TRBD1. Germline V gene data show CDR1 as SNHLY and CDR2 as FYNNEI. V shed 6 bases and J 2 bases; nucleotides not matched to a gene: 7. The CDR3 runs 15 residues.

V gene TRBV7-9 combines with J gene TRBJ1-1; D is ambiguous. The V end lost 3 bases, the J end lost 1 base, and 9 bases lay between the germline ends. Germline V gene data show CDR1 as SEHNR and CDR2 as FQNEAQ (reference sequence). CDR3 size: 14 residues. The CDR3 DNA sequence: TGTGCCAGCAGCTTCGACACAAGGAACACTGAAGCTTTCTTT. As protein: CASSFDTRNTEAFF.

The V and J genes are TRBV6-5 and TRBJ2-7, with 7 bases fitting TRBD2. There are 15 residues in the CDR3. The V gene's germline CDR1 is MNHEY and CDR2 SVGAGI. The trim removed 2 bases at V and 3 bases at J, leaving 7 bases unmatched. CDR3 loop: CASSYGDYTDYEQYF. For the CDR3, the DNA is TGTGCCAGCAGTTACGGGGACTACACTGACTACGAGCAGTACTTC.

J is TRBJ1-5 and V is TRBV28, with a possible D match to TRBD1 (5 bases). The CDR3 extends over 13 amino acids. Germline CDR1 is MDHEN and CDR2 is SYDVKM. V lost 6 bases, J lost 6 bases, and 12 bases lay in between. The CDR3 bases are TGTGCCAGCAGGCTCAGGGTACCTCAGCCCCAGCATTTT. This gives the protein CASRLRVPQPQHF.

This chain joins TRBV7-7 and TRBJ2-3; a possible D gene is TRBD2 (6 bases). Trimming removed 4 bases at V and 2 bases at J, with 13 bases between. This CDR3 comprises 15 residues. The germline V gene encodes CDR1 SSHAT and CDR2 FNYEAQ (reference sequence). The CDR3 DNA sequence: TGTGCCAGCAGCTCGAGACTAGAGAACACAGATACGCAGTATTTT. Amino acids: CASSSRLENTDTQYF.

V is TRBV4-2 and J is TRBJ2-1; D remains unclear. The CDR3 spans 13 residues. With 0 bases removed from V and 6 bases from J, the gap between germline ends came to 6 bases. Germline CDR1 and CDR2: LGHNA and YNFKEQ. The CDR3 sequence: CASSQDRSNEQFF. CDR3 in DNA: TGTGCCAGCAGCCAAGACAGAAGCAATGAGCAGTTCTTC.

The gene calls are TRBV28 and TRBJ1-3, with 7 bases aligning to TRBD1. V was clipped by 10 bases and J by 0 bases; unmatched bases: 9. The CDR3 runs to 15 residues. The germline CDR1 and CDR2 sequences are MDHEN and SYDVKM. CDR3 sequence: CATLGGPNSGNTIYF. The CDR3 DNA follows: TGTGCCACCCTAGGGGGCCCCAACTCTGGAAACACCATATATTTT.

The V call is TRBV15, the J call TRBJ1-6; the match to TRBD1 covers 7 bases. The CDR3 spans 16 residues. The germline CDR1 and CDR2 sequences are LNHNV and YYDKDF (reference sequence). V shed 3 bases, J shed 0 bases, and the junction held 2 bases outside the gene matches. As DNA, the CDR3 is TGTGCCACCAGCAGGACAGGGAGCTCCTATAATTCACCCCTCCACTTT. It yields the protein CATSRTGSSYNSPLHF.

The chain uses TRBV29-1 and TRBJ2-1; 8 bases match TRBD2. This CDR3 has 14 residues. Trimming at V came to 2 bases and at J to 6 bases, leaving 6 bases not matched to a gene. The V gene's germline CDR1 is SQVTM and CDR2 ANQGSEA. The CDR3 region has the DNA TGCAGCGTTGAATCCAGCGGGAGTTTCAATGAGCAGTTCTTC. This encodes CSVESSGSFNEQFF.

V is TRBV4-1 and J is TRBJ2-5; 9 nucleotides line up with TRBD1. Germline lookup yields CDR1 MGHRA and CDR2 YSYEKL. The V gene end was trimmed by 4 bases and the J gene end by 4 bases; junction bases not matched to a gene: 7. This CDR3 has 15 amino acids. The CDR3 bases are TGCGCCAGCAGCCCCGGACAGGGGTTTCCAGAGACCCAGTACTTC. This encodes CASSPGQGFPETQYF.

The V and J genes are TRBV6-7 and TRBJ1-4; weak D call: TRBD1 (6 bases). TRBV6-7 has ORF status, its function being uncertain. The V end lost 9 bases, the J end lost 5 bases, and 28 bases lay between the germline ends. The CDR3 has 18 amino acids. The CDR3: CARGAPRVAERPNEKLFF. CDR3 nucleotide sequence: TGTGCCAGGGGGGCCCCGAGGGTCGCCGAAAGACCCAATGAAAAACTGTTTTTT.

The rearrangement joins TRBV7-2 to TRBJ2-7; D is uncertain. The CDR3 covers 12 residues. Trimming stripped 2 bases from V and 4 bases from J, with 6 bases between. Germline V gene sequence: CDR1 SGHTA, CDR2 FQGNSA. The CDR3 protein is CASSLTLYEQYF. The CDR3 coding sequence is TGTGCCAGCAGCTTAACGCTATACGAGCAGTACTTC.

The chain carries TRBV7-7 and TRBJ2-7; 9 bases agree with TRBD1. Losses at the gene ends were 5 bases for V and 5 bases for J; bases not matched to a gene: 13. CDR1 and CDR2 from the germline V gene are SSHAT and FNYEAQ (reference sequence). The CDR3 runs to 16 residues. The CDR3 DNA sequence: TGTGCCAGCAGCCCCAACCTGGGGACAGGGCCCCACGAGCAGTACTTC. Translating it yields CASSPNLGTGPHEQYF.

The chain employs TRBV27 and TRBJ1-1, with 9 bases lining up with TRBD1. The CDR3 is made up of 13 amino acids. Germline lookup yields CDR1 MNHEY and CDR2 SMNVEV (reference sequence). The V segment lost 5 bases and the J segment 4 bases; nucleotides outside the gene matches: 2. The CDR3 loop is CASSETGGTEAFF. For the CDR3, the DNA is TGTGCCAGCAGTGAGACAGGGGGCACTGAAGCTTTCTTT.

The chain has TRBV7-9 and TRBJ2-2, with 7 positions matching TRBD2. This CDR3 has 16 residues. V was clipped by 5 bases and J by 8 bases; unmatched bases: 14. The germline gives CDR1 SEHNR, CDR2 FQNEAQ (reference sequence). The CDR3 sequence is CASSRDEGGEVGELFF. The CDR3 nucleotides are TGTGCCAGCAGCCGCGACGAGGGAGGGGAAGTAGGGGAGCTGTTTTTT.

The V call is TRBV5-1, the J call TRBJ2-1; 10 nucleotides agree with TRBD1. This CDR3 spans 16 amino acids. V was clipped by 0 bases and J by 9 bases; unmatched bases: 9. Germline values: CDR1 SGHRS, CDR2 YFSETQ. The CDR3 loop is CASSLAWTGGFGEQFF. For the CDR3, the DNA is TGCGCCAGCAGCTTGGCTTGGACAGGGGGTTTCGGTGAGCAGTTCTTC.

The rearrangement uses TRBV7-6 and TRBJ1-4, with no clear D. V was clipped by 5 bases and J by 8 bases, with 15 bases between them. Germline V gene lookup returns CDR1 SGHVS and CDR2 FNYEAQ. This CDR3 is built from 14 residues. The CDR3 sequence is CASSRGPLGEKLFF. For the CDR3, the DNA is TGTGCCAGCAGCCGTGGGCCCCTTGGGGAAAAACTGTTTTTT.